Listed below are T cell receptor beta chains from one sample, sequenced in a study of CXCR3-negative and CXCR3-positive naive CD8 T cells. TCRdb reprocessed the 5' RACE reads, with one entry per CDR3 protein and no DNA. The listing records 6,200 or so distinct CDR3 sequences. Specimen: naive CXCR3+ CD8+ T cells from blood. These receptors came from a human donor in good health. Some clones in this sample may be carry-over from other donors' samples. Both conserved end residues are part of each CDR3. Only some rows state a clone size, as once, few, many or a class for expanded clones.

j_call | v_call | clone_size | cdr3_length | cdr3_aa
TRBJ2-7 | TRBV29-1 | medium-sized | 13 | CSVEEGGSYEQYF
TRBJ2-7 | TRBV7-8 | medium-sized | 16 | CASSPKSGGNYYEQYF
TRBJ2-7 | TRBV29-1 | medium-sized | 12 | CSVVDNSYEQYF
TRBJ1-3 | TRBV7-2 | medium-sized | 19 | CASSFPEGQSWLSGNTIYF
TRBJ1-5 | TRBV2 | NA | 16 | CASSFSGVWGNQPQHF
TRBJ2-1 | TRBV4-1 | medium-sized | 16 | CASSLPSGRIYNEQFF
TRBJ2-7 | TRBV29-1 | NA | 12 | CSVRTGGGEQYF
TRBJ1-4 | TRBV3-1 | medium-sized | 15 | CASSLRAGGNEKLFF
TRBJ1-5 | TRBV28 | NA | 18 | CASSLSPGGVGGNQPQHF
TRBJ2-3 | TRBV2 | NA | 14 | CARGQEISTDTQYF
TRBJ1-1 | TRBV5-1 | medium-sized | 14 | CASSPGEGNTEAFF
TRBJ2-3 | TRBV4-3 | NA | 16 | CASSQDRGELTDTQYF
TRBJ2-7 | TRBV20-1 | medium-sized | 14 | CSAKPLAEPYEQYF
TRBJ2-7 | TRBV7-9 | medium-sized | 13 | CASSYGGNYEQYF
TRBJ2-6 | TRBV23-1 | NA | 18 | CASSQVEGASPGANVLTF
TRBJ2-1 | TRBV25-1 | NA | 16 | CASSEVWREGPNEQFF
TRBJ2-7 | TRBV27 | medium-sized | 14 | CASSWDRGPYEQYF
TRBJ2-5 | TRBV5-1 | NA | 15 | CASSWQTGSGETQYF
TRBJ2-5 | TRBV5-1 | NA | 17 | CASSPGLAGEVGETQYF
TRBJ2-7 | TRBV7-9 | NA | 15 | CASSPRDRGPYEQYF
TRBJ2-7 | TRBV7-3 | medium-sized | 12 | CASSLNGREQYF
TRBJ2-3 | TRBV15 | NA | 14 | CATSRDTGTDTQYF
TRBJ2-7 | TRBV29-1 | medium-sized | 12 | CSVGRGIYEQYF
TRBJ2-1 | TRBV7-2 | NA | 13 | CASSLASYNEQFF
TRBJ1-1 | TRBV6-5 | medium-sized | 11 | CAGPGNTEAFF
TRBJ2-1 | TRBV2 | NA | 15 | CASSGTSAPTNEQFF
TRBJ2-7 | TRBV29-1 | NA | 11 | CSVESDYEQYF
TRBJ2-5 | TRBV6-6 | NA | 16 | CASSPVVAGDEETQYF
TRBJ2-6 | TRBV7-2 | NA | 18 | CASSSGLAGFSGANVLTF
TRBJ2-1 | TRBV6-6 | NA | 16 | CASSYSLLAGVNEQFF
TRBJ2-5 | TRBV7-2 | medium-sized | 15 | CASSEGLLTWETQYF
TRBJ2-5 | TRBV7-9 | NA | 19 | CASSPKTGLAGPYQETQYF
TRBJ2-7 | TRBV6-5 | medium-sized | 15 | CASSLVGTGGYEQYF
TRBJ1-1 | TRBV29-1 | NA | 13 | CSVESPLIPDAFF
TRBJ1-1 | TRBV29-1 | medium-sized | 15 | CSVAFFDRSNTEAFF
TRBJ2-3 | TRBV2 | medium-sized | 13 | CASSRGLGDTQYF
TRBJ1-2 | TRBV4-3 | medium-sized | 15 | CASSADRAAAGGYTF
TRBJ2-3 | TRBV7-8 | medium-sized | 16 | CASSLDSDRDSDTQYF
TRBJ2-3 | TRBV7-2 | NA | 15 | CASSSKPQHTDTQYF
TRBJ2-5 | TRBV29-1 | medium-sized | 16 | CSAVIAAGGFQETQYF
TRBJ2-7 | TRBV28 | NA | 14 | CASSLQGSSYEQYF
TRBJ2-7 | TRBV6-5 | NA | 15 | CASSYSGRGFDEQYF
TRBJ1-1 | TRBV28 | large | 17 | CASSLPRGWDQNTEAFF
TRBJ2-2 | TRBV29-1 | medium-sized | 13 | CSVLGGSTGELFF
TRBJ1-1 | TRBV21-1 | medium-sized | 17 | CASSKKDPCRRNTEAFF
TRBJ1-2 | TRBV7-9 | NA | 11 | CASRPRVSSTF
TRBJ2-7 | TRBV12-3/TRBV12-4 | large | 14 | CASSHGTDSYEQYF
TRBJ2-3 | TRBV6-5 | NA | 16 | CASSYSNRETTDTQYF
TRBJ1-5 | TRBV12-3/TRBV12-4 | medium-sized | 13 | CASSFSGNQPQHF
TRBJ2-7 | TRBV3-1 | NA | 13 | CASSPPHAAEQYF
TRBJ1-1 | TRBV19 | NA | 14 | CASSIPRQGAEAFF
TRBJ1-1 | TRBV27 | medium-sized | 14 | CASSYMTDGAEAFF
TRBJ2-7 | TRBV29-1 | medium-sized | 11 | CSVVSGAEQYF
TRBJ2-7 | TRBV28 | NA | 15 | CASSLGTSGLLEQYF
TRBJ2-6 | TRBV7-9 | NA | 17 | CASSVPNGAPGANVLTF
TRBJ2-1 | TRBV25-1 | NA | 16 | CASSGGTGRKANEQFF
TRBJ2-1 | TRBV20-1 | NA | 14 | CSARDRDYYNEQFF